These 30 T cell receptor beta chains were all obtained from the same sample, sequenced in a study of neurological immune-mediated disorders. TCRdb re-called the 5' RACE reads with MiXCR, one entry per CDR3 protein. In the table there are about 59,000 distinct CDR3 sequences, more than 9.5% of which are singletons. Sequenced: PBMCs. These receptors all stem from a woman aged 60-75 years with HTLV-1-associated myelopathy (HAM/TSP).

This clonotype was detected many times. The genes are TRBV5-1 and TRBJ2-3; no firm D call. The CDR3 runs 14 residues. Germline-derived CDR1 and CDR2 are SGHRS and YFSETQ. Trimming took off 0 bases at V and 6 bases at J, with 11 bases between the two ends. The DNA of the CDR3 is TGCGCCAGCAGCTTGGCCGGAGTTAGGGATACGCAGTATTTT. This encodes CASSLAGVRDTQYF.

The V and J genes are TRBV18 and TRBJ2-3; D possibly uses TRBD1 or TRBD2 (5 bases each). The V and J ends lost 8 bases and 2 bases respectively, with 17 bases between them. The CDR3 totals 15 residues. Germline CDR1 KGHSH, CDR2 LQKENI. CDR3 sequence reads: CASHRDHNFTDTQYF. CDR3 nucleotides: TGTGCCAGCCACCGGGACCACAACTTCACAGATACGCAGTATTTT.

This clonotype was detected ten times or more. This chain connects TRBV18 to TRBJ1-1; possibly TRBD1 for D (5 bases). The germline V gene has CDR1 KGHSH and CDR2 LQKENI. V was clipped by 6 bases and J by 0 bases, with 8 bases between them. The length of the CDR3 is 13 residues. The CDR3 sequence: CASSGGVNTEAFF. DNA of the CDR3: TGTGCCAGCTCTGGGGGAGTGAACACTGAAGCTTTCTTT.

Many counts were recorded for this clonotype. The gene calls are TRBV10-3 and TRBJ2-7; possibly TRBD2 for D (5 bases). Germline V gene sequence: CDR1 ENHRY, CDR2 SYGVKD. With 0 bases removed from V and 6 bases from J, the gap between germline ends came to 12 bases. The CDR3 extends over 14 amino acids. The CDR3 spells CAISESEVRGEQYF. The CDR3 region has the DNA TGTGCCATCAGTGAGTCGGAGGTACGGGGCGAGCAGTACTTC.

This clonotype came up many times. J is TRBJ2-3 and V is TRBV7-2; 7 bases are a match to TRBD2. CDR1 is SGHTA, CDR2 FQGNSA, per germline. With V trimmed by 4 bases and J by 6 bases, 7 bases remained unmatched. The CDR3 covers 14 residues. This CDR3 reads CASSSGLVRDTQYF. CDR3 in DNA: TGTGCCAGCAGCTCTGGACTAGTCCGCGATACGCAGTATTTT.

The gene calls are TRBV9 and TRBJ1-5, with D unresolved. Per germline, CDR1 SGDLS and CDR2 YYNGEE. The length of the CDR3 is 14 residues. V lost 4 bases and J lost 4, with 12 bases in between. CDR3 in DNA: TGTGCCAGCAGCCCGACAAGGTCTAATCAGCCCCAGCATTTT. Its protein is CASSPTRSNQPQHF.

The sample holds many counts of this clonotype. J is TRBJ1-5 and V is TRBV5-5; D is undetermined. The CDR3 sequence is 13 residues long. V was pared by 1 base and J by 5 bases, with 7 bases between. Looked up from germline, CDR1 is SGHKS and CDR2 is YYEKEE (reference sequence). DNA for the CDR3: TGTGCCAGCAGCTTGTATGGAGATCAGCCCCAGCATTTT. It translates to CASSLYGDQPQHF.

This clonotype was counted at least ten times. This chain joins TRBV6-6 and TRBJ1-6; maybe TRBD1 (5 bases). Germline V gene data show CDR1 as MNHNY and CDR2 as SVGAGI (reference sequence). The V and J ends lost 5 bases and 5 bases respectively, with 10 bases between them. The CDR3 consists of 14 residues. CDR3: CASSPQGNNSPLHF. Here the CDR3 DNA reads TGTGCCAGCAGTCCGCAGGGCAATAATTCACCCCTCCACTTT.

This clonotype has ten or more counts. V gene TRBV20-1 combines with J gene TRBJ2-3; 12 bases line up with TRBD2. This CDR3 contains 16 residues. Trimming took 8 bases from V and 5 from J; bases not matched to a gene: 14. The germline V gene has CDR1 DFQATT and CDR2 SNEGSKA (reference sequence). The CDR3 spells CSFPLAGGPGGDTQYF. The CDR3 region has the DNA TGCAGTTTTCCCCTAGCGGGAGGGCCTGGGGGAGATACGCAGTATTTT.

This clonotype was seen many times. The CDR3 here is CATSDGHSNEQFF. For the CDR3, the DNA is TGTGCCACCAGTGATGGACATAGCAATGAGCAGTTCTTC. This chain joins TRBV24-1 and TRBJ2-1; D is possibly TRBD1 (5 bases). This CDR3 contains 13 residues. Germline CDR1 reads KGHDR; CDR2 reads SFDVKD. Deletions cut 3 bases from V and 6 bases from J, with 8 bases between.

This clonotype showed up many times. The rearrangement links TRBV6-1 to TRBJ2-7; D may be TRBD2 (6 bases). This CDR3 has 15 residues. The V gene's germline CDR1 is MNHNS and CDR2 SASEGT. V was shortened by 6 bases and J by 5 bases, with 20 bases between the two germline ends. This CDR3 is CASRTSNLAKNEQYF. CDR3 DNA: TGTGCCAGCAGGACCTCCAACCTAGCGAAGAACGAGCAGTACTTC.

In its sample, this clonotype was seen once. The DNA is omitted, as the CDR3 cannot be located on it reliably, and the CDR3 follows TCRdb's listing. This sequence joins TRBV7-3 and TRBJ2-7; the DNA was not used to check the table's D call, TRBD1. The CDR3 spans 20 amino acids, including both terminal residues. Per germline, CDR1 SGHTA and CDR2 FQGTGA. The CDR3 loop is CASSIYLCSAGPGQGNEQYF.

This clonotype showed up many times. This chain links TRBV6-2 or TRBV6-3 with TRBJ2-2, with TRBD2 matching 11 bases. CDR1 is MNHEY, CDR2 SVGEGT, per germline. V was clipped by 6 bases and J by 0 bases; unmatched bases: 3. The CDR3 is 16 amino acids. CDR3 nucleotides: TGTGCCAGCAGAAAGGGACTAGCGGCGAACACCGGGGAGCTGTTTTTT. It translates to CASRKGLAANTGELFF.

The rearrangement uses TRBV10-2 and TRBJ1-5, with D unclear. CDR3 length: 13 amino acids. Germline V gives CDR1 WSHSY, CDR2 SAAADI. Trimming cost V 5 bases and J 0 bases, with 5 bases left between them. CDR3 DNA sequence: TGCGCCAGCAGTATCCATAGCAATCAGCCCCAGCATTTT. Its translation: CASSIHSNQPQHF.

CDR3 in DNA: TGCGCCAGCTTGGACGGGTACCAAGAGACCCAGTACTTC. As protein: CASLDGYQETQYF. The J gene is TRBJ2-5, the V gene TRBV5-1, with unresolved D. Germline CDR1 is SGHRS and CDR2 is YFSETQ. V was pared by 7 bases and J by 0 bases, with 10 bases between. This CDR3 region has 13 residues.

This clonotype was picked up many times. The chain couples TRBV29-1 to TRBJ2-7; TRBD2 is a possible D gene (5 bases). Per the germline V gene, CDR1 is SQVTM and CDR2 is ANQGSEA. V lost 4 bases and J 0 bases, leaving 7 bases between the germline ends. This CDR3 region has 12 residues. The CDR3 loop reads CSVGEGSYEQYF. In DNA form, the CDR3 reads TGCAGCGTTGGCGAGGGCTCCTACGAGCAGTACTTC.

This clonotype was detected ten times or more. The chain links TRBV28 to TRBJ2-1; 8 bases agree with TRBD2. This CDR3 contains 15 residues. Germline-derived CDR1 and CDR2 are MDHEN and SYDVKM. The V and J ends lost 7 bases and 2 bases, in that order; junction bases with no gene match: 7. The chain's CDR3 is CASKGTGGPYNEQFF. The CDR3, as DNA: TGTGCCAGCAAGGGGACGGGGGGGCCCTACAATGAGCAGTTCTTC.

This clonotype was detected ten times or more. This rearrangement joins TRBV29-1 to TRBJ2-1; D might be TRBD1 or TRBD2, each matching 6 bases. Germline V gives CDR1 SQVTM, CDR2 ANQGSEA. Deletions cut 6 bases from V and 9 bases from J, with 12 bases between. CDR3 length equals 11 residues. CDR3 protein: CSVGGRAEQFF. Written as DNA, the CDR3 is TGCAGCGTGGGGGGCAGGGCTGAGCAGTTCTTC.

This clonotype was counted at least ten times. This rearrangement joins TRBV29-1 to TRBJ1-1; TRBD1 is a possible D gene (5 bases). Trimming left V 4 bases short and J 5 bases short, with 20 bases between. Germline V gene sequence: CDR1 SQVTM, CDR2 ANQGSEA. The CDR3 spans 15 residues. DNA of the CDR3: TGCAGCGTTGGCCCCCCTCTTGGGGGGGTGACTGAAGCTTTCTTT. Translating it yields CSVGPPLGGVTEAFF. Together with reference TRBV29-1 and TRBJ1-1, the CDR3 gives the full variable domain: SAVISQKPSRDICQRGTSLTIQCQVDSQVTMMFWYRQQPGQSLTLIATANQGSEATYESGFVIDKFPISRPNLTFSTLTVSNMSPEDSSIYLCSVGPPLGGVTEAFFGQGTRLTVV.

This clonotype came up many times. The chain links TRBV6-5 to TRBJ2-7, with 7 bases aligning to TRBD2. The CDR3 is 14 residues long. Trimming at V came to 6 bases and at J to 3 bases, leaving 8 bases not matched to a gene. Germline CDR1 MNHEY, CDR2 SVGAGI. Here the CDR3 reads CASRGGRGSYEQYF. Written as DNA, the CDR3 is TGTGCCAGCAGGGGAGGACGCGGGAGCTACGAGCAGTACTTC.

Many counts were recorded for this clonotype. This chain links TRBV6-6 with TRBJ2-3; maybe TRBD1 (5 bases). The CDR3 is 13 residues long. Trimming removed 6 bases from V and 1 base from J, with 8 bases in between. CDR1 and CDR2 (germline): MNHNY, SVGAGI (reference sequence). The CDR3 DNA follows: TGTGCCAGCAGCAAAGGGGGCACAGATACGCAGTATTTT. This sequence encodes CASSKGGTDTQYF.

In this sample, this clonotype turned up many times. The J gene is TRBJ2-7, the V gene TRBV6-2 or TRBV6-3; D is perhaps TRBD1 or TRBD2 (5 bases each). Germline assignment: CDR1 MNHEY and CDR2 SVGEGT. V lost 5 bases, J lost 6 bases, and 14 bases lay in between. CDR3 length: 13 amino acids. The CDR3 is CASSPDGGTEQYF. The CDR3 DNA reads as TGTGCCAGCAGTCCCGATGGGGGTACCGAGCAGTACTTC.

This clonotype was seen at least ten times. The rearrangement links TRBV7-9 to TRBJ2-4; TRBD2 matches at 8 bases. V was pared by 5 bases and J by 6 bases, with 15 bases of the junction left unmatched. This CDR3 has 17 amino acids. The germline V gene has CDR1 SEHNR and CDR2 FQNEAQ (reference sequence). The CDR3 DNA is TGTGCCAGCAGCCGTATCGCCCAAGCGGGAGTGTCAAACATTCAGTACTTC. Residues: CASSRIAQAGVSNIQYF.

This clonotype has at least ten counts. The chain joins TRBV27 to TRBJ1-1; 7 bases fit TRBD1. From germline, CDR1 is MNHEY and CDR2 SMNVEV (reference sequence). This CDR3 spans 14 amino acids. V lost 7 bases to trimming and J lost 1 base; unmatched junction nucleotides: 6. The DNA for the CDR3 is TGTGCCAGCAATAGACAGGGACCGAACACTGAAGCTTTCTTT. Encoded protein: CASNRQGPNTEAFF.

The table lists this clonotype with many counts. In DNA, the CDR3 is TGTGCCAGCAGTTCCCACGTCCGGGACAGCTATGGCTACACCTTC. The encoded protein is CASSSHVRDSYGYTF. The chain links TRBV27 to TRBJ1-2, with 7 bases fitting TRBD1. Germline V lookup: CDR1 MNHEY, CDR2 SMNVEV (reference sequence). With V trimmed by 4 bases and J by 4 bases, 9 bases remained unmatched. The CDR3 contains 15 residues.

The V call is TRBV4-1, the J call TRBJ2-3; unclear D gene. Germline V gene sequence: CDR1 MGHRA, CDR2 YSYEKL. Trimming took 0 bases from V and 0 from J, leaving 10 bases between them. The CDR3 runs 16 residues. The CDR3 bases are TGCGCCAGCAGCCAAGAGGGTAGCAGTAGCACAGATACGCAGTATTTT. Amino acids: CASSQEGSSSTDTQYF.

This clonotype was detected ten times or more. This chain connects TRBV20-1 to TRBJ2-3; TRBD2 agrees at 10 bases. The CDR3 sequence is 16 residues long. V gave up 1 base and J gave up 5 bases; unmatched junction bases: 9. Per germline, CDR1 DFQATT and CDR2 SNEGSKA (reference sequence). The CDR3 is CSARGVGTSEQDTQYF. The CDR3 DNA reads as TGCAGTGCTAGAGGAGTTGGGACTAGCGAACAAGATACGCAGTATTTT.

CDR3 region: CAISYTGLAGGGEQFF. CDR3 DNA: TGTGCCATCAGTTACACAGGACTAGCGGGGGGTGGGGAGCAGTTCTTC. The J gene is TRBJ2-1, the V gene TRBV10-3, with 14 nucleotides matching TRBD2. The V gene end was trimmed by 5 bases and the J gene end by 10 bases; junction bases not matched to a gene: 10. Per the germline V gene, CDR1 is ENHRY and CDR2 is SYGVKD. The CDR3 sequence is 16 residues long.

This clonotype was recorded at least ten times. The chain has TRBV11-2 and TRBJ2-5; D gene unclear. CDR3 size: 16 residues. The V and J ends lost 5 bases and 9 bases respectively, with 25 bases between them. Germline assignment: CDR1 SGHAT and CDR2 FQNNGV. The CDR3 region is CASSHHRGEPKRAQYF. The CDR3 nucleotides read TGTGCCAGCAGCCATCACCGTGGGGAACCTAAAAGGGCCCAGTACTTC.

In its sample, this clonotype was seen many times. The gene calls are TRBV4-2 and TRBJ2-3; D gene ambiguous. The CDR3 consists of 14 residues. Germline V gives CDR1 LGHNA, CDR2 YNFKEQ. Deletions cut 1 base from V and 1 base from J, with 6 bases between. This CDR3 is CASSQVQGTDTQYF. In DNA, the CDR3 is TGTGCCAGCAGCCAAGTCCAGGGCACAGATACGCAGTATTTT.